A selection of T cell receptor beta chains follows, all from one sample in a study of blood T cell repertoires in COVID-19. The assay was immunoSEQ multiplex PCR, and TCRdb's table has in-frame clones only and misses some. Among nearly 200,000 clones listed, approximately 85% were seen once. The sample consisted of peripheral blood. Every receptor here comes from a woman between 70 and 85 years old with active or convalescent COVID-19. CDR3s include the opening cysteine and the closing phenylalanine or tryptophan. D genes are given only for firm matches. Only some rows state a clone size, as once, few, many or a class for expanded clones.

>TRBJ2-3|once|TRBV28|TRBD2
TGTGCCAGCAGTTATCCCGCCAAGCGGGAGAGGACAGATACGCAGTATTTT
CASSYPAKRERTDTQYF
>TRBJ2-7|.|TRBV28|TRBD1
TGTGCCAGCAGTACCGGGACAGGAAACTACGAGCAGTACTTC
CASSTGTGNYEQYF
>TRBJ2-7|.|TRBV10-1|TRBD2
TGCGCCAGCAGCCGACTAGCGGGAAGAAACGAGCAGTACTTC
CASSRLAGRNEQYF
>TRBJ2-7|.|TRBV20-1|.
TGCAGTGCTAGCAAGCATAACGAGCAGTACTTC
CSASKHNEQYF
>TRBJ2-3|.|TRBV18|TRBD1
TGTGCCAGCTCGCCCGGGACAGGGTTTGCAGATACGCAGTATTTT
CASSPGTGFADTQYF
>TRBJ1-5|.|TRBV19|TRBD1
TGTGCCAGTAGTAGTCCCGGGACAGGAATGGGGCAGCCCCAGCATTTT
CASSSPGTGMGQPQHF
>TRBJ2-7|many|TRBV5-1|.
TGCGCCAGCAGCGAAACGCGGGGCTCCTACGAGCAGTACTTC
CASSETRGSYEQYF
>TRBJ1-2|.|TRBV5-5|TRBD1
TGTGCCAGCAGCTTAGACCCGGGACAGGGGTCCTATGGCTACACCTTC
CASSLDPGQGSYGYTF
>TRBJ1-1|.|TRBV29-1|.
TGCAGCGTTACAGGATCGAACACTGAAGCTTTCTTT
CSVTGSNTEAFF
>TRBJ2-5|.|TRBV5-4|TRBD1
TGTGCCAGCAGCTCGTTAACAGGGGCTGGGGAGACCCAGTACTTC
CASSSLTGAGETQYF
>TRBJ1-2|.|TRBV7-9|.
TGTGCCAGCAGCTTACGACAAGTCAACTATGGCTACACCTTC
CASSLRQVNYGYTF
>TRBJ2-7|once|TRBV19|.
TGTGCCAGTAGTACCTTACAGGGAGTCTACGAGCAGTACTTC
CASSTLQGVYEQYF
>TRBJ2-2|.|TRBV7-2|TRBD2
TGTGCCAGCAGCCCGGGCGGGGGAGTCGCCGGGGAGCTGTTTTTT
CASSPGGGVAGELFF
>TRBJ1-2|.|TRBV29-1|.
TGCAGCGTTGACTGGTCAGGGCTGGACTATGGCTACACCTTC
CSVDWSGLDYGYTF
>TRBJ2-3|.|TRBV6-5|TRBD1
TGTGCCAGCTTCGACAGGGTCCCCCCATGGCCGCAGTATTTT
CASFDRVPPWPQYF
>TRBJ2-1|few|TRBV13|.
TGTGCCAGCAGCCCGCCGAGGCCTAACTACAATGAGCAGTTCTTC
CASSPPRPNYNEQFF
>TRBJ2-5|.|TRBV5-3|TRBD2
TGTGCCAGAAGGGTTGGGACGGGGCGGGAGCGAGAGACCCAGTACTTC
CARRVGTGRERETQYF
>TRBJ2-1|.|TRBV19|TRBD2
TGTGCCAGTAGTATGAGCGGGAGAGGTAATGAGCAGTTCTTC
CASSMSGRGNEQFF
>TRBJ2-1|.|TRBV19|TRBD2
TGTGCCTGTCTTAGGAGCGGGAGCAATGAGCAGTTCTTC
CACLRSGSNEQFF
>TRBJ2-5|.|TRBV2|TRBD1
TGTGCCAGCAGCCACGGACAGGGGGCAATGGGACAAGAGACCCAGTACTTC
CASSHGQGAMGQETQYF
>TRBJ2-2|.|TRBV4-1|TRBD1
TGCGCCAGCAGCCAAGAAGACAGGGGGGCCGGGGAGCTGTTTTTT
CASSQEDRGAGELFF
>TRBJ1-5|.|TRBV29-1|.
TGCAGCGTCGGAGGTGGGCCAGGTCAGCCCCAGCATTTT
CSVGGGPGQPQHF
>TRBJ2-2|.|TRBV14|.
TGTGCCAGCAGTTTTCGCGGGCCCGGGGAGCTGTTTTTT
CASSFRGPGELFF
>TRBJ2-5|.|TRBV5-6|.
TGTGCCAGCAGCTTGCATGAGGCAGGGTCAGAGACCCAGTACTTC
CASSLHEAGSETQYF
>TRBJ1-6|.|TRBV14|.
TGTGCCAGCAGCCTTTTCAGGGGTTTTAATTCACCCCTCCACTTT
CASSLFRGFNSPLHF
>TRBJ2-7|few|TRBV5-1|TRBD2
TGCGCCAGCAGCTTGGTAGCGCCTAGCGGCGAGCAGTACTTC
CASSLVAPSGEQYF
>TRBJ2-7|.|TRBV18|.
TGTGCCAGCTCACCCGGGCAAGGGGTTCGATCCTACGAGCAGTACTTC
CASSPGQGVRSYEQYF
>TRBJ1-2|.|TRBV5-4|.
TGTGCCAGCAGCTTCCGGACTCGGTGGGATGGCTACACCTTC
CASSFRTRWDGYTF
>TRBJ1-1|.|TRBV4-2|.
TGTGCCAGCAGCGCGGGGCGGGGGACTGAAGCTTTCTTT
CASSAGRGTEAFF
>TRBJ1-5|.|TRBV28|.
TGTGCCAGCAGTTGGGGAGTCGGGGATCAGCCCCAGCATTTT
CASSWGVGDQPQHF
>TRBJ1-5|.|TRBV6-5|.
TGTGCCAGCACCCGGTCATTAGATCAGCCCCAGCATTTT
CASTRSLDQPQHF
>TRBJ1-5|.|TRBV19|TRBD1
TGTGCCAGTAGTCCCGGACAGGGGATCCGCAATCAGCCCCAGCATTTT
CASSPGQGIRNQPQHF
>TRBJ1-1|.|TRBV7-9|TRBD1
TGTGCCAGCAGCTCCTATGGACAGGCGGGCACTGAAGCTTTCTTT
CASSSYGQAGTEAFF
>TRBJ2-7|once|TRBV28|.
TGTGCCACCCAGGGGGAGGAGGGTGAGTACGAGCAGTACTTC
CATQGEEGEYEQYF
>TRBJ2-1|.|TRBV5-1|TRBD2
TGCGCCAGCAGCCCACTAGCGGGAACATACAATGAGCAGTTCTTC
CASSPLAGTYNEQFF
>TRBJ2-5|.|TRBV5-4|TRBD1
TGTGCCAGCAGCTTGACCGGGACAGGGGGCGTAGGCGAAGAGACCCAGTACTTC
CASSLTGTGGVGEETQYF